This T cell receptor (beta chain) was sequenced for a study of CD4+ T cells in melanoma. Whole-study results and caveats: CD8+ T cell, macrophage and B cell function reportedly correlated with neoantigen-specific CD4+ T cells. Reportedly, melanoma neoantigen-specific CD4+ T cells showed varied differentiation states.

As for this clone: What it binds is not known.

Using immunoSEQ multiplex PCR, the repertoire was profiled, and TCRdb retains in-frame clones only, with some absent. The sample comprises 11,000 to 15,000 clones, 68% of which are singletons, and over 15% rests with the top ten. CDR3 length: 13 residues. Trimming removed 4 bases from V and 7 bases from J; junction bases left unmatched: 0. Germline V gene lookup returns CDR1 MRHNA and CDR2 SNTAGT. The sequenced sample was cells from a culture (not recorded whether cultured in vitro). This sequence was found in a human donor with melanoma. V and J are TRBV6-4 and TRBJ2-7; 14 positions match TRBD2. CDR3 bases: TGTGCCAGCAGTGGACTAGCGGGGGGGGAGCAGTACTTC. It codes for CASSGLAGGEQYF.